What follows is one T cell receptor (beta chain) and its context. The V gene's germline CDR1 is MGHRA and CDR2 YSYEKL. Trimming pared 0 bases from V and 2 bases from J, leaving 12 bases between. CDR3 length: 16 amino acids. Grouping used clinical history reported by participants in a survey and questionnaire. This entry is derived from a study of blood T cell repertoires in COVID-19. Across the study: COVID-19 samples collected from the United States, Italy and Spain covered acute and convalescent phases.

Authors' data handling: From reference gene primer amplification, estimates of nucleated cell counts were derived. The data were produced by immunoSEQ multiplex PCR, yet TCRdb's version contains in-frame clones alone and is incomplete. Clonal size and the V and J genes are those of that table, whereas D and trimming came from the DNA. The sample records about 200,000 clones, 80% to 90% being singletons. Source material: PBMCs or T cells enriched from blood (not recorded which). The V gene is TRBV4-1, the J gene TRBJ2-3; a weak D match, TRBD1 (6 bases). The TCR originated in a woman aged 40 to 50 with acute COVID-19. The CDR3: CASSQDPGAVTDTQYF. CDR3 DNA: TGCGCCAGCAGCCAAGATCCAGGGGCCGTCACAGATACGCAGTATTTT.